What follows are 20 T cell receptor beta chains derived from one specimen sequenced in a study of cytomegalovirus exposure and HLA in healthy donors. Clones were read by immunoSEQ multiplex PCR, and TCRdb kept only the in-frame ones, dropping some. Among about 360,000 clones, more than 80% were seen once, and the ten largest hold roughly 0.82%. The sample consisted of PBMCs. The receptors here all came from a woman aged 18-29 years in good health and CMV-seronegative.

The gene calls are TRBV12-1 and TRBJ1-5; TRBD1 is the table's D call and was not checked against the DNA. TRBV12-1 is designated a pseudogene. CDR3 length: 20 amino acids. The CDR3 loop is CASSPRRTGKPHYSNQPQHF. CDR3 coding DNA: TGTGCCAGCAGCCCGCGCAGGACAGGGAAACCCCATTATAGCAATCAGCCCCAGCATTTT.

The CDR3 DNA reads TGTGCCAGCACCCCCCTTCACGGGAGAGAGGGTGAAAAACTGTTTTTT. Protein sequence: CASTPLHGREGEKLFF. The rearrangement uses TRBV6-6 and TRBJ1-4; D gene ambiguous. CDR3 length: 16 amino acids. CDR1 and CDR2 from the germline V gene are MNHNY and SVGAGI (reference sequence). V dropped 7 bases and J dropped 7 bases, with 22 bases sitting between them.

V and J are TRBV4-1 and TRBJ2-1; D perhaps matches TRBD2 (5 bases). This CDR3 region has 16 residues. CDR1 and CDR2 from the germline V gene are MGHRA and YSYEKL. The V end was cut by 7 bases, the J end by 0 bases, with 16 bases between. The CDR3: CASTLRTGSSYNEQFF. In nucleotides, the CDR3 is TGCGCCAGCACTTTACGTACGGGGAGCTCCTACAATGAGCAGTTCTTC.

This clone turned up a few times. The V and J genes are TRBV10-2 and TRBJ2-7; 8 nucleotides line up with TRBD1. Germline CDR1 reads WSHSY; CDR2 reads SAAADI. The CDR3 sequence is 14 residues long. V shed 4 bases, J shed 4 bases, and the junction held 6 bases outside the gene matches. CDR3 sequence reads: CASSGTGMSYEQYF. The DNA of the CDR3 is TGCGCCAGCAGTGGGACAGGGATGAGTTACGAGCAGTACTTC.

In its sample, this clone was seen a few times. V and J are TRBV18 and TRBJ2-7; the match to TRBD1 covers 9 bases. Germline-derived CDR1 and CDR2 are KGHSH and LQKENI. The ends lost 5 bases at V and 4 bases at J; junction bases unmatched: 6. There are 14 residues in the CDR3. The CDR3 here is CASSEQGAGYEQYF. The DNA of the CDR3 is TGTGCCAGCTCAGAACAGGGGGCAGGATACGAGCAGTACTTC.

CDR3 DNA sequence: TGTGCCGTCCAGGACGGACTTAACTATGGCTACACCTTC. Encoded protein: CAVQDGLNYGYTF. The chain combines TRBV10-3 with TRBJ1-2; no clear D gene. V was trimmed by 11 bases and J by 1 base, leaving 14 bases between them. The CDR3 runs to 13 residues. CDR1 is ENHRY, CDR2 SYGVKD, per germline.

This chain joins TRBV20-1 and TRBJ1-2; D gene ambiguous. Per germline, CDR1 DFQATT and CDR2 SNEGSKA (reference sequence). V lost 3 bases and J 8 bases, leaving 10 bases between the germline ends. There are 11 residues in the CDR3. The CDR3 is CSASTSRGYTF. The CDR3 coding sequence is TGCAGTGCTAGTACATCCAGAGGCTACACCTTC.

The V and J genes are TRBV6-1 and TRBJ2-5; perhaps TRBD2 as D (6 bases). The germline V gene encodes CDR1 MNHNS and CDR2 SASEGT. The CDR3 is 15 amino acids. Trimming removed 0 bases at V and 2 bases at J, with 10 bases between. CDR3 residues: CASSEALGGQETQYF. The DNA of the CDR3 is TGTGCCAGCAGTGAAGCGTTGGGGGGACAAGAGACCCAGTACTTC.

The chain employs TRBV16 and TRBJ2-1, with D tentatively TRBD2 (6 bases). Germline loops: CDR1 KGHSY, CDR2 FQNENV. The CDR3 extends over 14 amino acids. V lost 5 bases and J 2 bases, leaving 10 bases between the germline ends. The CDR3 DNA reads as TGTGCCAGCAGCTGGCGGACTACCTACAATGAGCAGTTCTTC. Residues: CASSWRTTYNEQFF.

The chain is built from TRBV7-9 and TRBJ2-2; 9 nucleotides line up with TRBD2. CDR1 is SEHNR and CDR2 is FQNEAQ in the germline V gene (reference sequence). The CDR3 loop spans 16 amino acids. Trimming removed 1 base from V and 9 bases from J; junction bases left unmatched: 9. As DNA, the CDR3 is TGTGCCAGCAGCTTAGTTTCGGCGGGAGGGGATCGGGAGCTGTTTTTT. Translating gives CASSLVSAGGDRELFF.

The CDR3 sequence: CASSLDYSGANVLTF. DNA of the CDR3: TGTGCCAGCAGCCTCGACTACTCTGGGGCCAACGTCCTGACTTTC. The chain recombines TRBV6-6 with TRBJ2-6; D perhaps matches TRBD2 (5 bases). The CDR3 sequence is 15 residues long. Germline V CDR1 and CDR2: MNHNY, SVGAGI (reference sequence). Trimming took off 6 bases at V and 0 bases at J, with 9 bases between the two ends.

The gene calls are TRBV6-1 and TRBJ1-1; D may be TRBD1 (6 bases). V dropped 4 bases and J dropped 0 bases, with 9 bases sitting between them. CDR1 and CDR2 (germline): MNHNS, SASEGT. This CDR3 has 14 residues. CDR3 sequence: CASSGTAMNTEAFF. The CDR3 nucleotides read TGTGCCAGCAGTGGGACAGCGATGAACACTGAAGCTTTCTTT.

In DNA, the CDR3 is TGTGCCAGCAGCTTAGGACCTCTCGATCAACATGCTTTCTTT. Its protein is CASSLGPLDQHAFF. The chain combines TRBV13 with TRBJ1-1; unclear D gene. The CDR3 consists of 14 residues. Looked up from germline, CDR1 is PRHDT and CDR2 is FYEKMQ (reference sequence). V lost 0 bases, J lost 11 bases, and 16 bases lay in between.

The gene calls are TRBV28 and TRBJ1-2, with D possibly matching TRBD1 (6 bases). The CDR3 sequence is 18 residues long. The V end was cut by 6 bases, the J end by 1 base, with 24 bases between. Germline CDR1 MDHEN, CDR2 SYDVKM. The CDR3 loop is CASSGANRVPDINYGYTF. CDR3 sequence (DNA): TGTGCCAGCAGCGGGGCCAACAGGGTCCCGGACATTAACTATGGCTACACCTTC.

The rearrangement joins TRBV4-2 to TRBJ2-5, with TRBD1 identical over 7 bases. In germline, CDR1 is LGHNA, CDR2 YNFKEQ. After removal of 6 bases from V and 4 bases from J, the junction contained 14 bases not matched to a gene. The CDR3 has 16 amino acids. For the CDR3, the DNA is TGTGCCAGCAGTGGGGCCTTTGCTGAGGGGGCAGAGACCCAGTACTTC. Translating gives CASSGAFAEGAETQYF.

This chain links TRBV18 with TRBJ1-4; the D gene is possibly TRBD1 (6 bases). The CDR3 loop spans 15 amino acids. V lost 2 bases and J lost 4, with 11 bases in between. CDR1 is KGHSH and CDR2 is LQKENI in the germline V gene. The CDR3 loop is CASSPDQGSNEKLFF. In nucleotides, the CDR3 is TGTGCCAGCTCACCAGACCAGGGGAGTAATGAAAAACTGTTTTTT.

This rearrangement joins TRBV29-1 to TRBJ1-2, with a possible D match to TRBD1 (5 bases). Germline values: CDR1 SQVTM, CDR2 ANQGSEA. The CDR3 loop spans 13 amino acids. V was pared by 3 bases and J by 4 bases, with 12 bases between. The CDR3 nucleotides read TGCAGCGTTGATCCTGGGGCAGGCTATGGCTACACCTTC. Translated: CSVDPGAGYGYTF.

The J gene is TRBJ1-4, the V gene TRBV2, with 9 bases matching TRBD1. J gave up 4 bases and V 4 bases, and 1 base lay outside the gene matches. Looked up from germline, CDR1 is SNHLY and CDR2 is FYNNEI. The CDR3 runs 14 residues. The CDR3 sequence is CASSGDRVNEKLFF. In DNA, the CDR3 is TGTGCCAGCAGTGGGGACAGGGTTAATGAAAAACTGTTTTTT.

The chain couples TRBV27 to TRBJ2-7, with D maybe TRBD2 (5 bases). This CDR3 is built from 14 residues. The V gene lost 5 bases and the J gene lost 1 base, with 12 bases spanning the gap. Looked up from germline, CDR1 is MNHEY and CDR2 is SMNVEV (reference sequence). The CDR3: CASSTGRDSYEQYF. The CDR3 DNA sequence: TGTGCCAGCAGTACCGGACGGGATTCCTACGAGCAGTACTTC.

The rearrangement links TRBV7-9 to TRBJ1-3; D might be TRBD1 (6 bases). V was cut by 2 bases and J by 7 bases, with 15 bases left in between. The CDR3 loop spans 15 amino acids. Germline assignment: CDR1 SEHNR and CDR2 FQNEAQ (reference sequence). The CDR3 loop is CASSLTGKERNTIYF. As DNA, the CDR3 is TGTGCCAGCAGCTTAACAGGGAAGGAACGTAACACCATATATTTT.